This T cell receptor (beta chain) was sequenced in a study of control samples from healthy donors and cancer patients. Germline CDR1 is MNHNY and CDR2 is SVGAGI (reference sequence). The CDR3 covers 15 residues. The assay was immunoSEQ multiplex PCR, and TCRdb's table has in-frame clones only and misses some. Of tens of thousands of clones listed, about 80% are singletons. In the case of this clone: At one end the junction does not follow the germline gene, possibly because of a read error.

This receptor was taken from a man between 60 and 75 years old with head and neck cancer. The sample comprised PBMCs. The chain recombines TRBV6-6 with TRBJ2-7; a possible D gene is TRBD1 (6 bases). For the CDR3, the DNA is TGTGCCAGCAGACCTGACAGGACCAGCTCCTACGGGCAGTACTTC. This sequence encodes CASRPDRTSSYGQYF.